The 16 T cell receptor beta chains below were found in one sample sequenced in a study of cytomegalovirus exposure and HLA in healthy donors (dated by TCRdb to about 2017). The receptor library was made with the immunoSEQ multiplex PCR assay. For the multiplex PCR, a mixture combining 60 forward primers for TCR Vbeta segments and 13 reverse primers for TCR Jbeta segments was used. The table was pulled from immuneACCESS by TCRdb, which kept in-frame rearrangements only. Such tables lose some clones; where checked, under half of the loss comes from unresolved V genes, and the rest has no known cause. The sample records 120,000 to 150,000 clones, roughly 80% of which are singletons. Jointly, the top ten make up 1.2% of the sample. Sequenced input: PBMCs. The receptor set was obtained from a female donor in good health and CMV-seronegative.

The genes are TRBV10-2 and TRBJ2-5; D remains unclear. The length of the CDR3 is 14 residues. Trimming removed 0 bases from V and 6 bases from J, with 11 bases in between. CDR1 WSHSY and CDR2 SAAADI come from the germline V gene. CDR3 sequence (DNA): TGCGCCAGCAGTGAGTCGATTCTATCGCAGACCCAGTACTTC. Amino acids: CASSESILSQTQYF.

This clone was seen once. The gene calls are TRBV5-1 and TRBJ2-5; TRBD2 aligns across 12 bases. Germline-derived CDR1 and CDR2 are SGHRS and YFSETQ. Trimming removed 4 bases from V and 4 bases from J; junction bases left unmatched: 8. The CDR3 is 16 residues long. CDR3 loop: CASSPRLAGVVETQYF. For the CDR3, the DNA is TGCGCCAGCAGCCCCAGACTAGCGGGAGTTGTAGAGACCCAGTACTTC.

CDR3 DNA sequence: TGTGCCAGCAGTTTAATGCAGGGCCGGGGCTACACCTTC. Residues: CASSLMQGRGYTF. The chain links TRBV28 to TRBJ1-2; a weak D match, TRBD1 (5 bases). CDR1 MDHEN and CDR2 SYDVKM come from the germline V gene. Deletions cut 2 bases from V and 8 bases from J, with 12 bases between. The CDR3 length is 13 residues.

CDR3 sequence (DNA): TGTGCCAGCAGTGAAGCGCAGGGTGGCTACACCTTC. It specifies CASSEAQGGYTF. The chain combines TRBV2 with TRBJ1-2; a possible D gene is TRBD1 (5 bases). Germline CDR1 and CDR2: SNHLY and FYNNEI. There are 12 residues in the CDR3. Deletions cut 0 bases from V and 7 bases from J, with 6 bases between.

CDR3 in amino acids: CASSLRGLGNTEAFF. The CDR3 DNA sequence: TGTGCCAGCAGTCTCAGGGGGCTGGGGAACACTGAAGCTTTCTTT. This sequence joins TRBV27 and TRBJ1-1, with 8 bases lining up with TRBD1. The CDR3 contains 15 residues. V lost 5 bases, J lost 1 base, and 6 bases stayed unmatched. Germline CDR1 and CDR2: MNHEY and SMNVEV (reference sequence).

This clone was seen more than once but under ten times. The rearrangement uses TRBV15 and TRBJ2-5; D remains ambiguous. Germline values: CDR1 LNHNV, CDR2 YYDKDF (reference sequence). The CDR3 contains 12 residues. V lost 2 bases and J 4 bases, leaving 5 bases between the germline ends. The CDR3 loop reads CATSRPVETQYF. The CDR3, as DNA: TGTGCCACCAGCAGACCTGTAGAGACCCAGTACTTC.

In DNA, the CDR3 is TGCGCCAGCAGCTTGGCCGGGTATGGGGCCAACGTCCTGACTTTC. Translation: CASSLAGYGANVLTF. V usage is TRBV5-1 and J usage is TRBJ2-6; D gene ambiguous. V dropped 0 bases and J dropped 3 bases, with 7 bases sitting between them. Looked up from germline, CDR1 is SGHRS and CDR2 is YFSETQ. There are 15 residues in the CDR3.

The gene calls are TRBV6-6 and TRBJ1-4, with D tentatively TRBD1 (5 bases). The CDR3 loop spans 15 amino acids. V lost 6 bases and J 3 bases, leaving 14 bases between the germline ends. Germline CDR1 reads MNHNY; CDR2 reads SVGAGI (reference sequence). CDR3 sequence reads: CASRPYSGANEKLFF. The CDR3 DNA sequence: TGTGCCAGCAGGCCCTATTCGGGGGCTAATGAAAAACTGTTTTTT.

CDR3 sequence (DNA): TGTGCCAGCAGAAGACTAGCGGGAGGGCCTCGAGATACGCAGTATTTT. Residues: CASRRLAGGPRDTQYF. The V gene is TRBV6-4, the J gene TRBJ2-3; TRBD2 aligns across 14 bases. The ends lost 6 bases at V and 5 bases at J; junction bases unmatched: 7. There are 16 residues in the CDR3. Germline lookup yields CDR1 MRHNA and CDR2 SNTAGT.

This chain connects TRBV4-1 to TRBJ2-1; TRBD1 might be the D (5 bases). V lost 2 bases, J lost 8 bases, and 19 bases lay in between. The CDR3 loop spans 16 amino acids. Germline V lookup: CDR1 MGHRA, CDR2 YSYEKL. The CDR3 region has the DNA TGCGCCAGCAGCCAAAGTTCGCAGGGCGCCGCACATGAGCAGTTCTTC. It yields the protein CASSQSSQGAAHEQFF.

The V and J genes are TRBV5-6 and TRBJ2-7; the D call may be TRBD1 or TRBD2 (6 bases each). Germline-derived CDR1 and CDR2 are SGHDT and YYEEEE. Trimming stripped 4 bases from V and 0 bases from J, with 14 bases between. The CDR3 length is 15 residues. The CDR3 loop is CASSLGGNPSYEQYF. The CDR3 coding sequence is TGTGCCAGCAGCCTGGGGGGCAACCCCTCCTACGAGCAGTACTTC. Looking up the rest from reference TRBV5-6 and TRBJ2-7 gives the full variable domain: DAGVTQSPTHLIKTRGQQVTLRCSPKSGHDTVSWYQQALGQGPQFIFQYYEEEERQRGNFPDRFSGHQFPNYSSELNVNALLLGDSALYLCASSLGGNPSYEQYFGPGTRLTVT.

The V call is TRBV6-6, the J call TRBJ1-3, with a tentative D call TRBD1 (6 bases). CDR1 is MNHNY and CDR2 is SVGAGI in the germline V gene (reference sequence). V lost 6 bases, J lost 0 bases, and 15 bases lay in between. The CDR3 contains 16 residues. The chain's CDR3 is CASSTPQGFSGNTIYF. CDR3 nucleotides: TGTGCCAGCAGCACTCCTCAGGGGTTCTCTGGAAACACCATATATTTT.

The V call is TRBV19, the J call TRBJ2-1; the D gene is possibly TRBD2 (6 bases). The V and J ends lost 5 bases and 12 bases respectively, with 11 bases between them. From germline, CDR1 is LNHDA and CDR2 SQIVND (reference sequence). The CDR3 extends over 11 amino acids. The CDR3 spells CASSPGTVQFF. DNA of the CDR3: TGTGCCAGTAGTCCCGGGACTGTGCAGTTCTTC.

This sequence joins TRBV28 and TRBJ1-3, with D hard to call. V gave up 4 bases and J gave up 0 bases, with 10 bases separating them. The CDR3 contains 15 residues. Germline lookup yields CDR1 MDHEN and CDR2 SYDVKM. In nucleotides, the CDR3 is TGTGCCAGCAGTTCCGCGCCCCTCTCTGGAAACACCATATATTTT. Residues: CASSSAPLSGNTIYF. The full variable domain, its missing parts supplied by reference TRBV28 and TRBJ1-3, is DVKVTQSSRYLVKRTGEKVFLECVQDMDHENMFWYRQDPGLGLRLIYFSYDVKMKEKGDIPEGYSVSREKKERFSLILESASTNQTSMYLCASSSAPLSGNTIYFGEGSWLTVV.

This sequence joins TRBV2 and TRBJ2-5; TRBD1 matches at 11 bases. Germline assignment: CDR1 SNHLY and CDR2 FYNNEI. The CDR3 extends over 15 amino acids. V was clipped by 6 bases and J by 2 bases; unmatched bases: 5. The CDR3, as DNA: TGTGCCAGCAGGAAGGACAGGGGGCGTCAAGAGACCCAGTACTTC. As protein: CASRKDRGRQETQYF.

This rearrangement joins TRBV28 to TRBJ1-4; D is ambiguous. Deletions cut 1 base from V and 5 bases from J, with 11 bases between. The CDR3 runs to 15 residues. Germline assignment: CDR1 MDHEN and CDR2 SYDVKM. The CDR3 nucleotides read TGTGCCAGCAGTTTATCCCCACTATCGAATGAAAAACTGTTTTTT. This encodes CASSLSPLSNEKLFF.